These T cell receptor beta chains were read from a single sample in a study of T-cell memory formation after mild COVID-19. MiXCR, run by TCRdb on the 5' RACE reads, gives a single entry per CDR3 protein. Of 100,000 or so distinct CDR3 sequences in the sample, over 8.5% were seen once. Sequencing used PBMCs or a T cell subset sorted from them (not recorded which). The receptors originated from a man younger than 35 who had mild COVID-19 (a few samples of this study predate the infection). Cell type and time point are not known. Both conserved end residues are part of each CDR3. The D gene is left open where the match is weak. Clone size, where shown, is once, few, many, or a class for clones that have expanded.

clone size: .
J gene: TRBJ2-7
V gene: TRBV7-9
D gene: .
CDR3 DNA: TGTGCCAGCAGCTTGGGGCAGGGTCTCTACGAGCAGTACTTC
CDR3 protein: CASSLGQGLYEQYF

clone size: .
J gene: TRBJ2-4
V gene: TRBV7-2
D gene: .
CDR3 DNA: TGTGCCAGCAGCCTCCTAGGATCGGCAAGAGTTCAGTACTTC
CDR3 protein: CASSLLGSARVQYF

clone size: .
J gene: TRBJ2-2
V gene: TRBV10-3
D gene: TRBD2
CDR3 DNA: TGTGCCATCAGTGAGTCGCGAAGACTAGCTACCCTCGCGAACACCGGGGAGCTGTTTTTT
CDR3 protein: CAISESRRLATLANTGELFF

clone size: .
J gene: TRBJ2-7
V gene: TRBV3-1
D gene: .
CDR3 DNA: TGTGCCAGCAGCCCGATTCCAGGGTACGAGCAGTACTTC
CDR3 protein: CASSPIPGYEQYF

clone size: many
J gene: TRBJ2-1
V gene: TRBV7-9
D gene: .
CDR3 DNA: TGTGCCAGCTTGTCCTCCTACAATGAGCAGTTCTTC
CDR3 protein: CASLSSYNEQFF

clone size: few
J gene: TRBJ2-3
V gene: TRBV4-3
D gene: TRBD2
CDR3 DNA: TGCGCCAGCAGCCACTTTAGCGGGGGGATAGATACGCAGTATTTT
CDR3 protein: CASSHFSGGIDTQYF

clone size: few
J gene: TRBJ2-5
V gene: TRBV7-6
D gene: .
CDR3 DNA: TGTGCCAGCAGCACCGACAGGTTGCAAGAGACCCAGTACTTC
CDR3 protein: CASSTDRLQETQYF

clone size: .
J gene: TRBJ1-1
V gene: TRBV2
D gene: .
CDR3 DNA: TGTGCCAGCAGTGACCTGTCTCCTGAAGCTTTCTTT
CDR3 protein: CASSDLSPEAFF

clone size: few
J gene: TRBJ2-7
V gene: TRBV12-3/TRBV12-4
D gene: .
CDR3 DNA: TGTGCCAGCAGGGGCTCCTACGAGCAGTACTTC
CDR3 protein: CASRGSYEQYF

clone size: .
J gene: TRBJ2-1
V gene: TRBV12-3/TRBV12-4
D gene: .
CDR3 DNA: TGTGCCAGCCAACTCCATGTAGGGGCTGAAGGTGAGCAGTTCTTC
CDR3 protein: CASQLHVGAEGEQFF

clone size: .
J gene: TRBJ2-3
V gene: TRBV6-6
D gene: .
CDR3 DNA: TGTGCCAGCAGTACAGGGTTAGATACGCAGTATTTT
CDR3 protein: CASSTGLDTQYF

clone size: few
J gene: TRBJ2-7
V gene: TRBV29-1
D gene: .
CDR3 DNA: TGCAGCGTTGAGGACCCCAAAAGCGGCAACGAGCAGTACTTC
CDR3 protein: CSVEDPKSGNEQYF

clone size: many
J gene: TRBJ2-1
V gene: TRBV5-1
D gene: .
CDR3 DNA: TGCGCCAGCAGCTTGGCAGTCCTAACAAACAATGAGCAGTTCTTC
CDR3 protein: CASSLAVLTNNEQFF

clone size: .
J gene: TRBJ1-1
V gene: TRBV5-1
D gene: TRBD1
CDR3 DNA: TGCGCCAGCAGCACAACAGGGGCGGACACTGAAGCTTTCTTT
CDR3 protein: CASSTTGADTEAFF

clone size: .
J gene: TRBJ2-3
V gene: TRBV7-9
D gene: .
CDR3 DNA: TGTGCCAGCAGCTTAAGGAGAGTTGGGGTGGATACGCAGTATTTT
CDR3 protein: CASSLRRVGVDTQYF

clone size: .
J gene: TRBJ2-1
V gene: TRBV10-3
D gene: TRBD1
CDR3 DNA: TGTGCCATTACCGGGACAGGGGGTCAGGATGAGCAGTTCTTC
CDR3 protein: CAITGTGGQDEQFF

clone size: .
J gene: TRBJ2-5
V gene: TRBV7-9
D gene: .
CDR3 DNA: TGTGCCAGCAGCCACCCCCGGGACGGAGCGATACAAGAGACCCAGTACTTC
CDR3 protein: CASSHPRDGAIQETQYF

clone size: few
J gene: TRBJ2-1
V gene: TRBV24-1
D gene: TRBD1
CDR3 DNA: TGTGCCACCAGTGATATAGACAGGGGGCGAACCTACAATGAGCAGTTCTTC
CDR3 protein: CATSDIDRGRTYNEQFF

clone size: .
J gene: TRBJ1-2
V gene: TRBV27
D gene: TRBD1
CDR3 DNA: TGTGCCAGCAGTCTGGAGGGAGGGGGCAACTATGGCTACACCTTC
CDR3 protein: CASSLEGGGNYGYTF

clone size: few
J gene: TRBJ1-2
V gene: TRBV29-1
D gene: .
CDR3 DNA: TGCAGCGTCACAGGGAGGGACTATGGCTACACCTTC
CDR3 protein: CSVTGRDYGYTF

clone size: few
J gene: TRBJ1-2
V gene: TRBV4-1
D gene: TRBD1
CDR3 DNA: TGCGCCAGTGGGACAGGATATGGCTACACCTTC
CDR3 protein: CASGTGYGYTF

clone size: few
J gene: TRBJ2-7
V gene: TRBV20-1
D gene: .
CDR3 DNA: TGCAGTGCTAGACCCCTGGAGGGCTACGAGCAGTACTTC
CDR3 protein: CSARPLEGYEQYF

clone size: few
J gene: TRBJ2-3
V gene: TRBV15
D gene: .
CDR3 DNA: TGTGCCACCAGCAGAGGATTGGAAGATACGCAGTATTTT
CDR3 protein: CATSRGLEDTQYF

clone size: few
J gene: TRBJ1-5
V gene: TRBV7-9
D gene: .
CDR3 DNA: TGTGCCAGCACCGAAGGATGGGGGGACAATCAGCCCCAGCATTTT
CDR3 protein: CASTEGWGDNQPQHF

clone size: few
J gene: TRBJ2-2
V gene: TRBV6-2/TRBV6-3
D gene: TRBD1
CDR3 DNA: TGTGCCAGCACCACCTTCGGACAGGGGGCCGGGGAGCTGTTTTTT
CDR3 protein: CASTTFGQGAGELFF

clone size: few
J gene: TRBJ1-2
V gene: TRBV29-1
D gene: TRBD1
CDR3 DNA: TGCAGCGTTCCCCACAACAGGGGCCACTATGGCTACACCTTC
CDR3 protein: CSVPHNRGHYGYTF

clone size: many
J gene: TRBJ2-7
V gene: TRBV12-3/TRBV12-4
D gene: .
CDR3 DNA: TGTGCCAGCAGTTTAGGGGGGAACGAGCAGTACTTC
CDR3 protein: CASSLGGNEQYF

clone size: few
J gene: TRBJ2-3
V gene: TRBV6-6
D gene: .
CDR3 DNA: TGTGCCAGCAGACCAGGGCGGCCAAGGATGCATACGCAGTATTTT
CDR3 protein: CASRPGRPRMHTQYF

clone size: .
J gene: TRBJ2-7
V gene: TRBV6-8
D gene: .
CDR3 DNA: TGTGCCATCCCGTGGGCGCTGGGACGGTTTTCCTACGAGCAGTACTTC
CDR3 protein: CAIPWALGRFSYEQYF

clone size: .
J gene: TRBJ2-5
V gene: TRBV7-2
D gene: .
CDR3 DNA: TGTGCCAGCAGCTTGGGGTGGGGCACGACCCTTCTGGTGGAGACCCAGTACTTC
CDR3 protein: CASSLGWGTTLLVETQYF

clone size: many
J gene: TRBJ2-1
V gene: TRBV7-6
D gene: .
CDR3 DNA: TGTGCCAGCAGCTTACGAGGGAGCTCCTACAATGAGCAGTTCTTC
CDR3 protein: CASSLRGSSYNEQFF

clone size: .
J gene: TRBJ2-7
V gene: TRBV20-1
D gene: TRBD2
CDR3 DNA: TGCAGTGCGTGGCGCGGGGGGGCTGTCGAGCAGTACTTC
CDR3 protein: CSAWRGGAVEQYF

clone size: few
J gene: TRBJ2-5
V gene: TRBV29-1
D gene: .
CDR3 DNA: TGCAGCACCCAAAGGGGGGCGGAAGAGACCCAGTACTTC
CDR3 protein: CSTQRGAEETQYF

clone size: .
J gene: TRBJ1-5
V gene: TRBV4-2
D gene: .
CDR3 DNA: TGTGCCAGCAGCCAGCTCCGTGGGGGGGCTCGGCAGCCCCAGCATTTT
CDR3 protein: CASSQLRGGARQPQHF

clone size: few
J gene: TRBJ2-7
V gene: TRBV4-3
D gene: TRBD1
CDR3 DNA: TGCGCCAGCAGCCAAGAGGCAGGGGGCTCCTACGAGCAGTACTTC
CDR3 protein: CASSQEAGGSYEQYF

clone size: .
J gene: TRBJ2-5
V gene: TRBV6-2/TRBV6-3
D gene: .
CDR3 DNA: TGTGCCAGCAGTTCTAGCTTCCTCCTGGGGGAGACCCAGTACTTC
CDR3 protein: CASSSSFLLGETQYF

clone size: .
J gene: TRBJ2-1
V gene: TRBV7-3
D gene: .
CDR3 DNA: TGTGCCAGCAGCCTGGGCCGCAATGAGCAGTTCTTC
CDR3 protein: CASSLGRNEQFF

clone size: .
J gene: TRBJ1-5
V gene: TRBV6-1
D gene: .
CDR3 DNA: TGTGCCAGCAGTAACCGTCCGATACATGAATCCGGGGATCAGCCCCAGCATTTT
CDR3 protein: CASSNRPIHESGDQPQHF

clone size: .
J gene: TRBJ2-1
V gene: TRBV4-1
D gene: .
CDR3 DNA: TGCGCCAGCGGAGGCTATTCCTACAATGAGCAGTTCTTC
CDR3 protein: CASGGYSYNEQFF

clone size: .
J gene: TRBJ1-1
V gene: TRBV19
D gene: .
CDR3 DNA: TGTGCCAGTAGTCCTAGACAGGACGGAACTGAAGCTTTCTTT
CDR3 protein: CASSPRQDGTEAFF

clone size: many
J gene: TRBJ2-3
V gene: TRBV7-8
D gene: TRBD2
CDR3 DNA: TGTGCCAGCAGCCCGCCGGGACTAGCGGGGGGGGGCACAGATACGCAGTATTTT
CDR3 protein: CASSPPGLAGGGTDTQYF

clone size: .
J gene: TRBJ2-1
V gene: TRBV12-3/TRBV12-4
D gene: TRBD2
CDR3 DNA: TGTGCCAGCAGTTTCGCGGGGGGGCGGCGTAATGAGCAGTTCTTC
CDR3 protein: CASSFAGGRRNEQFF

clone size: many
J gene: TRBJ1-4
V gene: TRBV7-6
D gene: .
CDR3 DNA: TGTGCCAGCAGCTTAGGTGGGGGCAGCGAAAAACTGTTTTTT
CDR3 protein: CASSLGGGSEKLFF

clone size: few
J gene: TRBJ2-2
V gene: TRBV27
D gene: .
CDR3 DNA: TGTGCCAGCAGTTTCGGGCAGGGGGGAACCGGGGGTCTGTTTTTT
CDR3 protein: CASSFGQGGTGGLFF